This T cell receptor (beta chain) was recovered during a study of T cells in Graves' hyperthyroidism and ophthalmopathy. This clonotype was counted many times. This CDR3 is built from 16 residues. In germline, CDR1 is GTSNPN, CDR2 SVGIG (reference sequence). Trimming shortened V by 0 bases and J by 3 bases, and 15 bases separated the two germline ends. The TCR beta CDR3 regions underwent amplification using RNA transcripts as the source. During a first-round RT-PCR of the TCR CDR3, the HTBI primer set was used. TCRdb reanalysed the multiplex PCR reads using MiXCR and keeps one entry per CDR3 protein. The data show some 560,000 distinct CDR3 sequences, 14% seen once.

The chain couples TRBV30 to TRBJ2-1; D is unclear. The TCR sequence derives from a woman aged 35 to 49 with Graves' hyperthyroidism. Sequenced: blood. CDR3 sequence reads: CAWSVRTASLYNEQFF. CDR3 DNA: TGTGCCTGGAGTGTACGTACGGCGAGCCTCTACAATGAGCAGTTCTTC.